The next 2 T cell receptor beta chains were all read from a single sample in a study of monozygotic twins with cystic fibrosis. Assay used: immunoSEQ multiplex PCR; TCRdb lists only in-frame clones, some missing. The table records tens of thousands of clones, 75% to 95% of them present only once. The source material was blood. These receptors were taken from a boy between 2 and 10 years old with cystic fibrosis.

The V call is TRBV4-2, the J call TRBJ1-5; D is uncertain. Germline values: CDR1 LGHNA, CDR2 YNFKEQ. This CDR3 is built from 13 residues. V was trimmed by 2 bases and J by 3 bases, leaving 5 bases between them. CDR3 residues: CASSQQNNQPQHF. As DNA, the CDR3 is TGTGCCAGCAGCCAACAAAACAATCAGCCCCAGCATTTT.

In nucleotides, the CDR3 is TGTGCCAGCAGGGGAGAGTGGGGGCTGAGCGGGGAGCTGTTTTTT. This encodes CASRGEWGLSGELFF. The chain has TRBV2 and TRBJ2-2; possibly TRBD1 for D (6 bases). The CDR3 loop spans 15 amino acids. Germline V lookup: CDR1 SNHLY, CDR2 FYNNEI. The V and J ends lost 6 bases and 7 bases respectively, with 18 bases between them.